This T cell receptor beta chain appears in the sequencing data of a study of a mutant IDH1 vaccine in newly diagnosed glioma. The wider study: Of the patients given treatment, approximately 60% were male and about 40% were female, and a mean age of around 38 years was recorded. Patients had received radiotherapy, temozolomide, or both previously, most receiving both.

Time point specified: week 5, during vaccination. It was 300 ug of mutant IDH1 20-mer peptide that made up each vaccine dose, given with topical imiquimod. Concerning this clone itself: What it binds is not known.

Profiled with immunoSEQ multiplex PCR; TCRdb holds only in-frame clones, not every one. The table shows fewer than 70,000 clones, with 90% occurring only once. Findings and limits, study-wide: Changes in top peripheral clonotypes did not appear linked to pseudoprogression.

This CDR3 comprises 16 residues. V lost 1 base and J 6 bases, leaving 16 bases between the germline ends. Per the germline V gene, CDR1 is SEHNR and CDR2 is FQNEAQ (reference sequence). The sequence came from a middle-aged woman with glioma. Source: PBMCs, taken from a glioma patient whose treatment included an IDH1 peptide vaccine. V and J are TRBV7-9 and TRBJ1-5, with unresolved D. The CDR3 region has the DNA TGTGCCAGCAGCTTAGAAGAGGGTCCTGGGCGTCAGCCCCAGCATTTT. Its protein is CASSLEEGPGRQPQHF.